A selection of T cell receptor beta chains follows, all from one sample in a study of Ad26.COV2.S vaccination and SARS-CoV-2 variants. Clones were read by immunoSEQ multiplex PCR, and TCRdb kept only the in-frame ones, dropping some. In the table there are approximately 300,000 clones, about 82% of which are singletons. The specimen comprised peripheral blood, sampled in a trial of Ad26.COV2.S vaccine versus placebo. These receptor sequences come from a person aged 18-65 years who received the Ad26.COV2.S COVID-19 vaccine or a placebo. Both conserved end residues are part of each CDR3. The order of the fields is V gene, J gene, D gene, clone size, CDR3 protein, CDR3 DNA. D genes are given only for firm matches. For some rows the clone size is stated as once, few or many, or as a class when expanded; others skip it.

v_gene: TRBV6-5
j_gene: TRBJ2-5
d_gene: .
abundance: .
CDR3aa: CASSYWGRQAEETQYF
CDR3nt: TGTGCCAGCAGTTACTGGGGAAGGCAGGCCGAAGAGACCCAGTACTTC

v_gene: TRBV25-1
j_gene: TRBJ1-1
d_gene: .
abundance: .
CDR3aa: CASSEYGWGKDTEAFF
CDR3nt: TGTGCCAGCAGTGAATATGGATGGGGGAAGGACACTGAAGCTTTCTTT

v_gene: TRBV11-2
j_gene: TRBJ2-5
d_gene: TRBD2
abundance: .
CDR3aa: CASSRGSGGARETQYF
CDR3nt: TGTGCCAGCAGCCGGGGTAGCGGGGGGGCCCGGGAGACCCAGTACTTC

v_gene: TRBV6-5
j_gene: TRBJ2-3
d_gene: .
abundance: .
CDR3aa: CASRRDGTTDTQYF
CDR3nt: TGTGCCAGCAGGAGGGACGGCACCACAGATACGCAGTATTTT

v_gene: TRBV6-2/TRBV6-3
j_gene: TRBJ1-5
d_gene: TRBD1
abundance: .
CDR3aa: CASSPSRGQASNQPQHF
CDR3nt: TGTGCCAGCAGTCCATCCCGTGGACAGGCAAGCAATCAGCCCCAGCATTTT

v_gene: TRBV5-4
j_gene: TRBJ2-5
d_gene: .
abundance: .
CDR3aa: CASSPGRQGGKETQYF
CDR3nt: TGTGCCAGCAGTCCCGGGAGGCAGGGGGGAAAGGAGACCCAGTACTTC

v_gene: TRBV5-1
j_gene: TRBJ2-7
d_gene: .
abundance: .
CDR3aa: CASSLEQFGEQYF
CDR3nt: TGCGCCAGCAGCTTGGAACAGTTTGGGGAGCAGTACTTC

v_gene: TRBV6-5
j_gene: TRBJ1-1
d_gene: .
abundance: few
CDR3aa: CASSYDRLITEAFF
CDR3nt: TGTGCCAGCAGTTACGACAGGTTGATCACTGAAGCTTTCTTT

v_gene: TRBV19
j_gene: TRBJ2-3
d_gene: TRBD2
abundance: .
CDR3aa: CASSERGGADTQYF
CDR3nt: TGTGCCAGTAGTGAGCGGGGGGGGGCAGATACGCAGTATTTT

v_gene: TRBV30
j_gene: TRBJ1-1
d_gene: .
abundance: .
CDR3aa: CAWRGAKRPSAFF
CDR3nt: TGTGCCTGGAGGGGGGCAAAAAGGCCGTCGGCTTTCTTT

v_gene: TRBV7-9
j_gene: TRBJ2-7
d_gene: .
abundance: few
CDR3aa: CASSIRGLEQYF
CDR3nt: TGTGCCAGCAGCATCAGGGGTCTGGAGCAGTACTTC

v_gene: TRBV10-2
j_gene: TRBJ1-2
d_gene: .
abundance: .
CDR3aa: CASSESRTWGYTF
CDR3nt: TGCGCCAGCAGTGAGTCCCGGACGTGGGGCTACACCTTC

v_gene: TRBV19
j_gene: TRBJ1-2
d_gene: TRBD1
abundance: .
CDR3aa: CASSTRGQGSYGYTF
CDR3nt: TGTGCCAGTAGTACACGTGGACAGGGGAGCTATGGCTACACCTTC

v_gene: TRBV7-8
j_gene: TRBJ1-5
d_gene: .
abundance: few
CDR3aa: CASSLGWEDQPQHF
CDR3nt: TGTGCCAGCAGCTTAGGGTGGGAGGACCAGCCCCAGCATTTT

v_gene: TRBV12-3/TRBV12-4
j_gene: TRBJ1-2
d_gene: .
abundance: .
CDR3aa: CASSLSGGHGYTF
CDR3nt: TGTGCCAGCAGTTTATCGGGGGGCCATGGCTACACCTTC

v_gene: TRBV5-6
j_gene: TRBJ2-3
d_gene: .
abundance: .
CDR3aa: CASSSESTDTQYF
CDR3nt: TGTGCCAGCAGCTCTGAATCCACAGATACGCAGTATTTT

v_gene: TRBV4-1
j_gene: TRBJ1-3
d_gene: .
abundance: .
CDR3aa: CASSQESGFAGNTIYF
CDR3nt: TGCGCCAGCAGCCAAGAATCGGGGTTCGCTGGAAACACCATATATTTT

v_gene: TRBV2
j_gene: TRBJ2-4
d_gene: .
abundance: .
CDR3aa: CASSEETGVAKNIQYF
CDR3nt: TGTGCCAGCAGTGAAGAGACAGGAGTAGCCAAAAACATTCAGTACTTC

v_gene: TRBV5-1
j_gene: TRBJ2-5
d_gene: TRBD2
abundance: .
CDR3aa: CASSLNSGGAVETQYF
CDR3nt: TGCGCCAGCAGCTTGAATAGCGGGGGGGCCGTAGAGACCCAGTACTTC

v_gene: TRBV5-1
j_gene: TRBJ2-1
d_gene: .
abundance: .
CDR3aa: CASSGSSYNEQFF
CDR3nt: TGCGCCAGCAGCGGGAGCTCCTACAATGAGCAGTTCTTC

v_gene: TRBV15
j_gene: TRBJ2-7
d_gene: .
abundance: once
CDR3aa: CATSREESSYEQYF
CDR3nt: TGTGCCACCAGCAGAGAGGAGTCCTCCTACGAGCAGTACTTC

v_gene: TRBV6-5
j_gene: TRBJ2-5
d_gene: TRBD2
abundance: .
CDR3aa: CASSYSGLAGETQYF
CDR3nt: TGTGCCAGCAGTTACTCAGGACTAGCGGGGGAGACCCAGTACTTC

v_gene: TRBV18
j_gene: TRBJ1-2
d_gene: .
abundance: .
CDR3aa: CASSPSGPTAGYGYTF
CDR3nt: TGTGCCAGCTCACCCAGCGGACCTACGGCAGGGTATGGCTACACCTTC

v_gene: TRBV11-2
j_gene: TRBJ2-7
d_gene: .
abundance: .
CDR3aa: CASSLGTAHEQYF
CDR3nt: TGTGCCAGCAGCTTAGGGACAGCCCACGAGCAGTACTTC

v_gene: TRBV9
j_gene: TRBJ2-5
d_gene: .
abundance: .
CDR3aa: CASSVGPHGGSSQETQYF
CDR3nt: TGTGCCAGCAGCGTAGGTCCACATGGGGGATCGTCCCAAGAGACCCAGTACTTC

v_gene: TRBV18
j_gene: TRBJ2-7
d_gene: .
abundance: .
CDR3aa: CASSPERGTGEQYF
CDR3nt: TGTGCCAGCTCACCGGAACGCGGGACGGGTGAGCAGTACTTC

v_gene: TRBV6-1
j_gene: TRBJ1-1
d_gene: TRBD1
abundance: .
CDR3aa: CASSSPTGGITEAFF
CDR3nt: TGTGCCAGCAGTTCACCGACAGGGGGGATCACTGAAGCTTTCTTT

v_gene: TRBV21-1
j_gene: TRBJ2-7
d_gene: .
abundance: .
CDR3aa: CASRGSTYEQYF
CDR3nt: TGTGCCAGCAGGGGCTCCACCTACGAGCAGTACTTC

v_gene: TRBV29-1
j_gene: TRBJ2-2
d_gene: .
abundance: .
CDR3aa: CSVVGGLTGELFF
CDR3nt: TGCAGCGTTGTGGGGGGCCTCACCGGGGAGCTGTTTTTT

v_gene: TRBV18
j_gene: TRBJ2-7
d_gene: TRBD2
abundance: .
CDR3aa: CASSPRAGAYEQYF
CDR3nt: TGTGCCAGCTCACCACGAGCGGGGGCCTACGAGCAGTACTTC

v_gene: TRBV11-2
j_gene: TRBJ1-5
d_gene: .
abundance: .
CDR3aa: CASSLPGNQPQHF
CDR3nt: TGTGCCAGCAGCTTGCCAGGGAATCAGCCCCAGCATTTT

v_gene: TRBV7-2
j_gene: TRBJ2-7
d_gene: TRBD2
abundance: .
CDR3aa: CASSLPLAGAGNQYF
CDR3nt: TGTGCCAGCAGCCTACCCCTAGCGGGGGCTGGTAACCAGTACTTC

v_gene: TRBV5-8
j_gene: TRBJ2-1
d_gene: .
abundance: .
CDR3aa: CASSLGRGGQSRSEQFF
CDR3nt: TGTGCCAGCAGCTTGGGCCGAGGGGGGCAGAGTCGGAGTGAGCAGTTCTTC

v_gene: TRBV18
j_gene: TRBJ1-6
d_gene: .
abundance: once
CDR3aa: CASSPRALLLSYNSPLHF
CDR3nt: TGTGCCAGCTCACCAAGGGCTTTGTTACTCTCCTATAATTCACCCCTCCACTTT

v_gene: TRBV4-1
j_gene: TRBJ2-7
d_gene: .
abundance: .
CDR3aa: CASSQGEVLPTEQYF
CDR3nt: TGCGCCAGCAGCCAAGGGGAGGTGCTTCCCACCGAGCAGTACTTC

v_gene: TRBV3-1/TRBV3-2
j_gene: TRBJ2-3
d_gene: .
abundance: .
CDR3aa: CASSQESLGRNTQYF
CDR3nt: TGTGCCAGCAGCCAAGAGTCCCTGGGGAGGAATACGCAGTATTTT

v_gene: TRBV6-6
j_gene: TRBJ2-3
d_gene: .
abundance: .
CDR3aa: CASSYPTGGADTQYF
CDR3nt: TGTGCCAGCAGTTACCCAACAGGGGGGGCAGATACGCAGTATTTT

v_gene: TRBV19
j_gene: TRBJ2-7
d_gene: TRBD1
abundance: .
CDR3aa: CASSYGTASYEQYF
CDR3nt: TGTGCCAGTAGTTATGGGACAGCCTCCTACGAGCAGTACTTC

v_gene: TRBV18
j_gene: TRBJ2-5
d_gene: TRBD1
abundance: .
CDR3aa: CASSRQGQETQYF
CDR3nt: TGTGCCAGCTCAAGACAGGGGCAAGAGACCCAGTACTTC

v_gene: TRBV30
j_gene: TRBJ1-1
d_gene: .
abundance: .
CDR3aa: CAWSRDMARSGTEAFF
CDR3nt: TGTGCCTGGAGCAGGGACATGGCCCGTTCGGGCACTGAAGCTTTCTTT

v_gene: TRBV6-5
j_gene: TRBJ2-2
d_gene: TRBD1
abundance: .
CDR3aa: CASRAPGQGAGELFF
CDR3nt: TGTGCCAGCAGGGCCCCGGGACAGGGAGCCGGGGAGCTGTTTTTT

v_gene: TRBV6-5
j_gene: TRBJ1-2
d_gene: .
abundance: .
CDR3aa: CASSAGNYGYTF
CDR3nt: TGTGCCAGCAGCGCAGGGAACTATGGCTACACCTTC

v_gene: TRBV15
j_gene: TRBJ1-5
d_gene: .
abundance: .
CDR3aa: CATSPPPLSQGDQPQHF
CDR3nt: TGTGCCACCAGCCCCCCGCCTTTGTCTCAGGGAGATCAGCCCCAGCATTTT